This TCR beta chain was identified in a study of T cell responses to AZD1222 COVID-19 vaccine. V lost 4 bases to trimming and J lost 2 bases; unmatched junction nucleotides: 4. The CDR3 has 14 amino acids. CDR1 is LNHNV and CDR2 is YYDKDF in the germline V gene (reference sequence). Details on this clone: The antigen remains undetermined.

Whole-study findings and limits: With two AZD1222 doses given, Spike-specific TCR breadth and depth both rose. Unmutated regions of variants are reportedly targeted by nearly half of spike-specific TCRs.

Repertoires were generated with immunoSEQ multiplex PCR, while TCRdb's copy carries only in-frame clones and drops some. The data show some 120,000 clones, roughly 89% seen once. This TCR was recovered from an adult in good health. V gene TRBV15 combines with J gene TRBJ2-5, with 7 positions matching TRBD1. The sample consisted of peripheral blood, taken on day 0 of AZD1222 vaccination. In DNA, the CDR3 is TGTGCCACCAGCAACCCGGACAGGCAAGAGACCCAGTACTTC. Translating it yields CATSNPDRQETQYF.